The rows below give T cell receptor beta chains drawn from one sample of a study of blood T cell repertoires in COVID-19. Data came from immunoSEQ multiplex PCR; TCRdb stores just in-frame clones and leaves some out. The sample records approximately 100,000 clones, less than 85% being singletons. Sequencing used peripheral blood. These receptors originate from a man in his 70s with active or convalescent COVID-19. CDR3s include the opening cysteine and the closing phenylalanine or tryptophan. The D gene is left open where the match is weak. Clone sizes are given selectively: once, few, many, or a class where the clone is expanded.

clone_size: NA
v_call: TRBV27
d_call: TRBD1
j_call: TRBJ1-1
cdr3_nt: TGTGCCAGCAGTTTATCGCCAGGGGGTTACACTGAAGCTTTCTTT
cdr3_aa: CASSLSPGGYTEAFF

clone_size: few
v_call: TRBV2
d_call: NA
j_call: TRBJ1-6
cdr3_nt: TGTGCCAGCAGTGGTGGGACTTTCAATTCACCCCTCCACTTT
cdr3_aa: CASSGGTFNSPLHF

clone_size: NA
v_call: TRBV9
d_call: NA
j_call: TRBJ1-2
cdr3_nt: TGTGCCAGCAGCGTAGGCCGGTCAGGGTCTGGTGGCTACACCTTC
cdr3_aa: CASSVGRSGSGGYTF

clone_size: NA
v_call: TRBV24-1
d_call: TRBD1
j_call: TRBJ2-2
cdr3_nt: TGTGCCACCAGTGACCAGGGGGCAAAGTACCCCGGGGAGCTGTTTTTT
cdr3_aa: CATSDQGAKYPGELFF

clone_size: NA
v_call: TRBV5-1
d_call: NA
j_call: TRBJ2-5
cdr3_nt: TGCGCCAGCAGCTTGTCGGGAGCTTCGCTAGGGACCCAGTACTTC
cdr3_aa: CASSLSGASLGTQYF

clone_size: NA
v_call: TRBV4-2
d_call: NA
j_call: TRBJ1-2
cdr3_nt: TGTGCCAGCAGCCAAGATACGGGGCAGGGGATAAGCTACACCTTC
cdr3_aa: CASSQDTGQGISYTF

clone_size: NA
v_call: TRBV5-4
d_call: TRBD1
j_call: TRBJ1-4
cdr3_nt: TGTGCCAGCAGCCCCAGGGGGGAAGGGGAAAAACTGTTTTTT
cdr3_aa: CASSPRGEGEKLFF

clone_size: NA
v_call: TRBV19
d_call: NA
j_call: TRBJ1-2
cdr3_nt: TGTGCCAGTAGGACCCCAGGGGCGCCCGCTTGGGGCTACACCTTC
cdr3_aa: CASRTPGAPAWGYTF

clone_size: NA
v_call: TRBV29-1
d_call: NA
j_call: TRBJ2-1
cdr3_nt: TGCAGCGTTGTGGGCCTTTTTGGACAGTTGAACAATGAGCAGTTCTTC
cdr3_aa: CSVVGLFGQLNNEQFF

clone_size: NA
v_call: TRBV7-2
d_call: TRBD2
j_call: TRBJ2-3
cdr3_nt: TGTGCCAGCAGCCCGGGACTAGCGGGGGGGCGGACAGATACGCAGTATTTT
cdr3_aa: CASSPGLAGGRTDTQYF

clone_size: NA
v_call: TRBV11-2
d_call: TRBD1
j_call: TRBJ1-5
cdr3_nt: TGTGCCAGCAGCCGGGACAGGGGTTCGGGGCCCCAGCATTTT
cdr3_aa: CASSRDRGSGPQHF

clone_size: NA
v_call: TRBV27
d_call: TRBD2
j_call: TRBJ2-7
cdr3_nt: TGTGCCAGCAGTTACCTAGCGGTTCAGAAGACCGAGCAGTACTTC
cdr3_aa: CASSYLAVQKTEQYF

clone_size: NA
v_call: TRBV11-2
d_call: NA
j_call: TRBJ1-6
cdr3_nt: TGTGCCAGCAGCCTTTCGGCCCCGGGGAGCTCCTATAATTCACCCCTCCACTTT
cdr3_aa: CASSLSAPGSSYNSPLHF

clone_size: NA
v_call: TRBV27
d_call: NA
j_call: TRBJ2-1
cdr3_nt: TGTGCCAGCAGTTTGGTCGGCGGTGAGCAGTTCTTC
cdr3_aa: CASSLVGGEQFF

clone_size: once
v_call: TRBV19
d_call: NA
j_call: TRBJ2-3
cdr3_nt: TGTGCCAGTAGTATGGAGCGGGACATCACAGATACGCAGTATTTT
cdr3_aa: CASSMERDITDTQYF

clone_size: NA
v_call: TRBV5-1
d_call: NA
j_call: TRBJ1-1
cdr3_nt: TGCGCCAGCAGCTCCCGACAGGCCCGAGGCACTGAAGCTTTCTTT
cdr3_aa: CASSSRQARGTEAFF

clone_size: NA
v_call: TRBV24-1
d_call: NA
j_call: TRBJ2-1
cdr3_nt: TGTGCCACCAGTGGGGGAGATGGTGGTTCCCGTGCGACTCAGCAGTTCTTC
cdr3_aa: CATSGGDGGSRATQQFF